The 20 T cell receptor beta chains below were found in one sample sequenced in a study of CD8 T cells in Susac syndrome. RNA in amounts of about 0.45 to 1 ug was reverse transcribed with random hexamers. TCRdb re-derived calls from the immunoSEQ multiplex PCR reads in MiXCR, one entry per CDR3 protein. The sample has 150,000 or so distinct CDR3 sequences, 85% to 95% seen once; the top ten hold roughly 0.14%. Sequencing was performed on CD4+ T cells from PBMCs. The source is a human donor with Susac syndrome.

This chain links TRBV23-1 with TRBJ1-2; the match to TRBD1 covers 7 bases. TRBV23-1 is an open reading frame, and its role is uncertain. This CDR3 has 17 residues. V lost 6 bases and J lost 5; bases outside the gene matches: 18. DNA of the CDR3: TGCGCCAGCAGCACGGGACAGTTCGACCGCCAGAGGTATGGCTACACCTTC. Amino acids: CASSTGQFDRQRYGYTF.

The chain links TRBV7-2 to TRBJ2-1; tentative D call: TRBD2 (5 bases). Trimming left V 5 bases short and J 8 bases short, with 19 bases between. Germline V gene lookup returns CDR1 SGHTA and CDR2 FQGNSA. The CDR3 has 15 residues. The CDR3 coding sequence is TGTGCCAGCAGCGGACGATATTTAGCGCTCCATGAGCAGTTCTTC. Translation gives CASSGRYLALHEQFF.

The chain links TRBV4-3 to TRBJ1-4; D unresolved. Germline CDR1 is LGHNA and CDR2 is YSLEER. Deletions cut 0 bases from V and 11 bases from J, with 13 bases between. The CDR3 has 14 amino acids. CDR3 sequence: CASSQDLESPKLFF. In DNA, the CDR3 is TGCGCCAGCAGCCAAGATCTTGAGTCTCCGAAACTGTTTTTT.

The CDR3 nucleotides read TGTGCCAGCTCACCAACCCTGGACAGGGCGAGGGGGGAGACCCAGTACTTC. This encodes CASSPTLDRARGETQYF. The gene calls are TRBV18 and TRBJ2-5; 8 bases line up with TRBD1. Germline V gene sequence: CDR1 KGHSH, CDR2 LQKENI. V dropped 2 bases and J dropped 5; count of bases not matched to a gene: 13. The CDR3 totals 17 residues.

The rearrangement uses TRBV29-1 and TRBJ2-3; TRBD2 matches at 7 bases. The germline gives CDR1 SQVTM, CDR2 ANQGSEA. The CDR3 contains 16 residues. V lost 0 bases to trimming and J lost 5 bases; unmatched junction nucleotides: 11. The CDR3 DNA follows: TGCAGCGTTGAAGATCGCCTGGCGGGAGTGGGAGATACGCAGTATTTT. Its translation is CSVEDRLAGVGDTQYF.

The chain has TRBV10-3 and TRBJ2-3, with 8 bases aligning to TRBD1. Trimming at V came to 3 bases and at J to 2 bases, leaving 4 bases not matched to a gene. The CDR3 runs to 15 residues. CDR1 is ENHRY, CDR2 SYGVKD, per germline. The CDR3 DNA reads as TGTGCCATCAGTGACAGGGGGCTCGTCACAGATACGCAGTATTTT. Its protein is CAISDRGLVTDTQYF.

V and J are TRBV20-1 and TRBJ2-3, with 9 bases matching TRBD2. Germline CDR1 DFQATT, CDR2 SNEGSKA (reference sequence). Losses at the gene ends were 6 bases for V and 1 base for J; bases not matched to a gene: 5. The CDR3 has 14 amino acids. The CDR3: CSAKRGAGTDTQYF. The CDR3 bases are TGCAGTGCCAAGCGGGGGGCCGGCACAGATACGCAGTATTTT.

The chain is built from TRBV15 and TRBJ2-3; D possibly corresponds to TRBD1 (5 bases). This CDR3 contains 14 residues. V was clipped by 6 bases and J by 3 bases, with 13 bases between them. CDR1 LNHNV and CDR2 YYDKDF come from the germline V gene (reference sequence). CDR3 nucleotides: TGTGCCACCAGGAATACAGGTGGTACAGATACGCAGTATTTT. It yields the protein CATRNTGGTDTQYF. Full variable domain (remainder filled in from reference TRBV15 and TRBJ2-3): DAMVIQNPRYQVTQFGKPVTLSCSQTLNHNVMYWYQQKSSQAPKLLFHYYDKDFNNEADTPDNFQSRRPNTSFCFLDIRSPGLGDTAMYLCATRNTGGTDTQYFGPGTRLTVL.

The V gene is TRBV24-1, the J gene TRBJ1-1; weak D call: TRBD1 (6 bases). This CDR3 is built from 13 residues. From germline, CDR1 is KGHDR and CDR2 SFDVKD. V dropped 4 bases and J dropped 7 bases, with 12 bases sitting between them. CDR3 loop: CATSDLTGGEAFF. In DNA, the CDR3 is TGTGCCACCAGTGACCTGACAGGAGGTGAAGCTTTCTTT.

The chain has TRBV20-1 and TRBJ2-7, with TRBD2 matching over 7 bases. The CDR3 consists of 16 residues. Germline CDR1 reads DFQATT; CDR2 reads SNEGSKA (reference sequence). V lost 1 base, J lost 3 bases, and 12 bases stayed unmatched. As DNA, the CDR3 is TGCAGTGCTAGAGGATACCTGGGGGGGGAAGGCTACGAGCAGTACTTC. It codes for CSARGYLGGEGYEQYF.

The V gene is TRBV30, the J gene TRBJ1-2; a possible D gene is TRBD1 (6 bases). V lost 4 bases to trimming and J lost 6 bases, with 15 bases between them. The CDR3 totals 13 residues. CDR1 and CDR2 (germline): GTSNPN, SVGIG (reference sequence). The CDR3 loop reads CAWNKGGPDGYTF. For the CDR3, the DNA is TGTGCCTGGAACAAGGGGGGACCTGATGGCTACACCTTC.

The gene calls are TRBV5-8 and TRBJ2-7; D gene ambiguous. Trimming pared 0 bases from V and 2 bases from J, leaving 6 bases between. CDR3 length: 13 residues. Germline values: CDR1 SGHTS, CDR2 YDEGEE. The CDR3 region has the DNA TGTGCCAGCAGCTTGGACGGACCCTACGAGCAGTACTTC. This gives the protein CASSLDGPYEQYF.

The CDR3 nucleotides read TGCAGTGCTAACGTACAGGGCTATGGCTACACCTTC. This sequence encodes CSANVQGYGYTF. The V and J genes are TRBV20-1 and TRBJ1-2; D might be TRBD1 (6 bases). V was pared by 4 bases and J by 4 bases, with 10 bases between. The CDR3 is made up of 12 amino acids. The germline CDR1 and CDR2 sequences are DFQATT and SNEGSKA (reference sequence).

The gene calls are TRBV29-1 and TRBJ2-1, with D perhaps given as TRBD1 or TRBD2 (7 bases each). V was shortened by 2 bases and J by 11 bases, with 22 bases between the two germline ends. The CDR3 length is 15 residues. The V gene's germline CDR1 is SQVTM and CDR2 ANQGSEA. CDR3 in amino acids: CSVEPERDRPVKQFF. DNA for the CDR3: TGCAGCGTTGAACCCGAGCGGGACAGACCTGTAAAGCAGTTCTTC.

The rearrangement joins TRBV13 to TRBJ1-2, with a weak D call TRBD1 (6 bases). Germline V gene data show CDR1 as PRHDT and CDR2 as FYEKMQ (reference sequence). The CDR3 extends over 16 amino acids. Trimming removed 5 bases at V and 7 bases at J, with 23 bases between. The CDR3 nucleotides are TGTGCCAGCAGCGCATACGGCAGGGGCGTAATTGGTGGCTACACCTTC. Amino acids: CASSAYGRGVIGGYTF.

With respect to this clonotype: Germline is not matched at one junction end, which may reflect a read error. This chain links TRBV15 with TRBJ1-1, with 10 bases matching TRBD1. Germline CDR1 is LNHNV and CDR2 is YYDKDF (reference sequence). The CDR3 consists of 14 residues. CDR3 nucleotides: TGTGCCACCAGCCGAGACAGGGGGCGAACTGAAGCTTTCTTT. Translating it yields CATSRDRGRTEAFF.

This clonotype came up once. V and J are TRBV30 and TRBJ1-2; D not certain. Germline V lookup: CDR1 GTSNPN, CDR2 SVGIG (reference sequence). V was pared by 3 bases and J by 5 bases, with 25 bases between. The CDR3 has 17 amino acids. The CDR3 DNA is TGTGCCTGGAGGGCTAACCCCGTCAGGCTGAACATTTATGGCTACACCTTC. Translated, it gives CAWRANPVRLNIYGYTF. Full variable domain (missing parts from reference TRBV30 and TRBJ1-2): SQTIHQWPATLVQPVGSPLSLECTVEGTSNPNLYWYRQAAGRGLQLLFYSVGIGQISSEVPQNLSASRPQDRQFILSSKKLLLSDSGFYLCAWRANPVRLNIYGYTFGSGTRLTVV.

The chain employs TRBV12-3 or TRBV12-4 and TRBJ2-5; D call uncertain. The CDR3 length is 12 residues. Trimming removed 7 bases at V and 2 bases at J, with 8 bases between. The CDR3 DNA reads as TGTGCCAGCATGGGGATTCAAGAGACCCAGTACTTC. It encodes CASMGIQETQYF.

This chain joins TRBV9 and TRBJ2-2; 13 nucleotides align to TRBD2. The CDR3 length is 17 residues. V lost 3 bases and J lost 4; bases outside the gene matches: 6. CDR1 and CDR2 (germline): SGDLS, YYNGEE. The CDR3, as DNA: TGTGCCAGCAGCGACGGACTAGCGGGGGTTAGCACCGGGGAGCTGTTTTTT. The encoded protein is CASSDGLAGVSTGELFF.

The rearrangement uses TRBV7-9 and TRBJ2-7; TRBD1 is a possible D gene (6 bases). This CDR3 region has 15 residues. V was trimmed by 5 bases and J by 2 bases, leaving 16 bases between them. From germline, CDR1 is SEHNR and CDR2 FQNEAQ (reference sequence). CDR3 nucleotides: TGTGCCAGCAGCCGCGACAGGAGGATCCCCTACGAGCAGTACTTC. It specifies CASSRDRRIPYEQYF. The full variable domain, in which reference TRBV7-9 and TRBJ2-7 provide the parts outside the CDR3, is DTGVSQNPRHKITKRGQNVTFRCDPISEHNRLYWYRQTLGQGPEFLTYFQNEAQLEKSRLLSDRFSAERPKGSFSTLEIQRTEQGDSAMYLCASSRDRRIPYEQYFGPGTRLTVT.